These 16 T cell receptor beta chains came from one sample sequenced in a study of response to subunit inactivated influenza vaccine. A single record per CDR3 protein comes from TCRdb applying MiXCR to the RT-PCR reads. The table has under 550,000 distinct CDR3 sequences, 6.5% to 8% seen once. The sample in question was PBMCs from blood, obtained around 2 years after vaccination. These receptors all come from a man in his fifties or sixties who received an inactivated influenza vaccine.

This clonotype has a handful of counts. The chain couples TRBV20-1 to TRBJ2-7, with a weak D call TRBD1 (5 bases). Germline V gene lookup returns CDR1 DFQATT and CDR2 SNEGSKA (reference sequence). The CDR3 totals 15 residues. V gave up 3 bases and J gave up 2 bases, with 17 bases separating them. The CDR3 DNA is TGCAGTGCTAGTCTCCCCGCGGTAGGGGCCTACGAGCAGTACTTC. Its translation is CSASLPAVGAYEQYF.

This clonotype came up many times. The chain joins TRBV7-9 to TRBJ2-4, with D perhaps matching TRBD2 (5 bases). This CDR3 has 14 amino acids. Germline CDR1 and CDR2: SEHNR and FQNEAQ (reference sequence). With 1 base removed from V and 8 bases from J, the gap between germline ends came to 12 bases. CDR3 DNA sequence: TGTGCCAGCAGCTTAGGGCAGGTGGGAGACATTCAGTACTTC. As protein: CASSLGQVGDIQYF.

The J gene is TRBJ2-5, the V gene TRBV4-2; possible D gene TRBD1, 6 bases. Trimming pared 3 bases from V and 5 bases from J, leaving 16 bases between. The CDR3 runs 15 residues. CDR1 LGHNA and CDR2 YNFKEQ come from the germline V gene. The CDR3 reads CASSQESGRGETQYF. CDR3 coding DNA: TGTGCCAGCAGCCAGGAAAGCGGCAGGGGTGAGACCCAGTACTTC.

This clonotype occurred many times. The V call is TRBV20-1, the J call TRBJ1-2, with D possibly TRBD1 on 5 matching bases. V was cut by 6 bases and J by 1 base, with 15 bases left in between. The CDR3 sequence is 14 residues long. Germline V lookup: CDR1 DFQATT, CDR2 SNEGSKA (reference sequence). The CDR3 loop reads CSAPPGTVNYGYTF. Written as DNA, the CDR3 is TGCAGTGCCCCCCCGGGGACCGTTAACTATGGCTACACCTTC.

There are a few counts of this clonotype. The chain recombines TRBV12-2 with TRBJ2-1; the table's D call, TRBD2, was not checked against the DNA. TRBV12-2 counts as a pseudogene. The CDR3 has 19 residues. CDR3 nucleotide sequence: TGTGCAAGTCGCCCTCGCTCGGACGGGACCGGGACTAGACAAAATGAGCAGTTCTTC. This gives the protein CASRPRSDGTGTRQNEQFF.

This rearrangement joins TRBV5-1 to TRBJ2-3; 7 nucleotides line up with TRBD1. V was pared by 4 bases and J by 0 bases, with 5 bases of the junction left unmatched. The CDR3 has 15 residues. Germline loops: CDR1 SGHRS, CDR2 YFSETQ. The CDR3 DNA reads TGCGCCAGCAGCCCGGGGACAGTTAGCACAGATACGCAGTATTTT. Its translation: CASSPGTVSTDTQYF.

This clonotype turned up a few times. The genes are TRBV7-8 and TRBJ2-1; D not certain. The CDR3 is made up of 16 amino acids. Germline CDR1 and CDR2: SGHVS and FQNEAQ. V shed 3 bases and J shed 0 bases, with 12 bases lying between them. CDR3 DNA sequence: TGTGCCAGCAGCTTGATTGGCGGATACTCCTACAATGAGCAGTTCTTC. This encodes CASSLIGGYSYNEQFF.

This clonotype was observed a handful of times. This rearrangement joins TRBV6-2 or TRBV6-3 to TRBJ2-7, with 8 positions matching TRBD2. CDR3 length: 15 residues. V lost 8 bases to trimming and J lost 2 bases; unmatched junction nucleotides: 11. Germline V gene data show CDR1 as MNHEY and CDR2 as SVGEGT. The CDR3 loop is CASSIYREGPYEQYF. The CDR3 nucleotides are TGTGCCAGCTCTATTTACCGGGAGGGCCCCTACGAGCAGTACTTC.

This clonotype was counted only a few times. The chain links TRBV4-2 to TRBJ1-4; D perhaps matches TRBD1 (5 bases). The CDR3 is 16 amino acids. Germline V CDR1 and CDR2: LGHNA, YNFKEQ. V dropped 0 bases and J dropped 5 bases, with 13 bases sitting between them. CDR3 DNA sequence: TGTGCCAGCAGCCAAGATCCCGCAGGGCTCAATGAAAAACTGTTTTTT. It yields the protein CASSQDPAGLNEKLFF.

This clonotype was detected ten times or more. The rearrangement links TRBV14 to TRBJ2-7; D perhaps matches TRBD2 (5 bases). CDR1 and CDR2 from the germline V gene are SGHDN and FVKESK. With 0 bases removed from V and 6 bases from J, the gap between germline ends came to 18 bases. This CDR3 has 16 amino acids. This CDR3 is CASSQDRGRISSEQYF. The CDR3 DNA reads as TGTGCCAGCAGCCAAGACAGAGGGCGAATTAGTAGCGAGCAGTACTTC.

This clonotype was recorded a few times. CDR3 residues: CASSLEGQGEVQYF. CDR3 bases: TGCGCCAGCAGCTTGGAAGGACAGGGGGAGGTGCAGTACTTC. The chain couples TRBV5-1 to TRBJ2-7; 10 nucleotides agree with TRBD1. The germline V gene encodes CDR1 SGHRS and CDR2 YFSETQ. CDR3 length equals 14 residues. J was trimmed by 9 bases and V by 0 bases; bases with no gene match: 6.

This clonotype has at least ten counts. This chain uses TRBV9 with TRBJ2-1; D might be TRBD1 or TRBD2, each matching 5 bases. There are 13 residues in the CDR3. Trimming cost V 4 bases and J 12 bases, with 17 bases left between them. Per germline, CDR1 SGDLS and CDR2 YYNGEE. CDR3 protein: CASSSPGTQGQFF. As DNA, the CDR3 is TGTGCCAGCAGCTCCCCGGGGACCCAAGGGCAGTTCTTC.

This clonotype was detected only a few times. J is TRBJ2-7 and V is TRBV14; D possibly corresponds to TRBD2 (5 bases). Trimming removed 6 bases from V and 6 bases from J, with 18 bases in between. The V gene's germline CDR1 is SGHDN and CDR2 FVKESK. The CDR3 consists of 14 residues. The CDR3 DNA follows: TGTGCCAGCAGTCCAGAGGGCCCCGTCGGCGAGCAGTACTTC. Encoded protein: CASSPEGPVGEQYF.

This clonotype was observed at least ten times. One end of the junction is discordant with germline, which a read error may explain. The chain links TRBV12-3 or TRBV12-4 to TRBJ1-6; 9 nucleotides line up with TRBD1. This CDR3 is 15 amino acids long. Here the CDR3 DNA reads TGCGCCAGCAGCTTGGTGGGACAGGGAAGTTCACCCCTCCACTTT. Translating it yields CASSLVGQGSSPLHF.

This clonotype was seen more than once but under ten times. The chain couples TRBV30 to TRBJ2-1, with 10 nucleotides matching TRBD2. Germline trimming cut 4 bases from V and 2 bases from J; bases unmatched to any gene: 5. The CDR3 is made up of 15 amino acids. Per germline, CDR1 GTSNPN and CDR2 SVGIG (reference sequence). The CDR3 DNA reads TGTGCCTGGACCACGCTAGCGGGGGCCTACAATGAGCAGTTCTTC. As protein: CAWTTLAGAYNEQFF.

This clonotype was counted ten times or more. In nucleotides, the CDR3 is TGCGCCAGCAGCTTGACCGGCACCACAGATACGCAGTATTTT. Its translation is CASSLTGTTDTQYF. The chain employs TRBV5-1 and TRBJ2-3; no reliable D call. The germline V and J ends were trimmed by 1 base and 2 bases, with 8 bases remaining between them. The CDR3 has 14 residues. The germline gives CDR1 SGHRS, CDR2 YFSETQ.